The clone carrying this TCR beta chain counts as medium-sized. Its specificity is unknown. This entry comes from a study of T cell responses to AZD1222 COVID-19 vaccine. TCRdb keeps only in-frame clones here, not all; method: immunoSEQ multiplex PCR. The table records around 80,000 clones, 70% to 90% of them present only once. The length of the CDR3 is 14 residues. Trimming at V came to 6 bases and at J to 3 bases, leaving 4 bases not matched to a gene. Per the germline V gene, CDR1 is MNHNY and CDR2 is SVGAGI (reference sequence). Findings of the study overall: Spike was spanned by vaccine-associated CD4 TCRs, which were dominant at 160-218 and 743-854. Unmutated regions of variants are reportedly targeted by nearly half of spike-specific TCRs. Once two AZD1222 doses were given, Spike-specific TCR breadth and depth went up. There were mostly white British donors and more females than males, and clonal diversity was possibly underestimated.

The receptor was derived from an adult who received the AZD1222 COVID-19 vaccine. The chain combines TRBV6-6 with TRBJ2-7; 11 nucleotides agree with TRBD2. The sample was peripheral blood, taken 28 days after the second AZD1222 dose. As DNA, the CDR3 is TGTGCCAGCAGCCTTAGCGGGGGGGACTACGAGCAGTACTTC. Residues: CASSLSGGDYEQYF.